A single sample is the source of the 22 T cell receptor beta chains below, sequenced in a study of blood T cell repertoires in COVID-19. The method was immunoSEQ multiplex PCR; TCRdb's version includes in-frame clones alone and lacks a portion of them. The sample yields under 400,000 clones, roughly 90% seen once. The sample consisted of peripheral blood. The receptors were sampled from a man between 18 and 35 years old with active or convalescent COVID-19.

This clone was observed once. CDR3 nucleotide sequence: TGTGCCAGCAGTTATACGGACAGTAATTCACCCCTCCACTTT. Residues: CASSYTDSNSPLHF. The chain carries TRBV6-2 or TRBV6-3 and TRBJ1-6, with D tentatively TRBD1 (6 bases). This CDR3 region has 14 residues. The germline V gene encodes CDR1 MNHEY and CDR2 SVGEGT. The ends were cut back, 3 bases at V and 6 bases at J, with 9 bases in the middle.

The chain employs TRBV7-2 and TRBJ2-2, with TRBD2 matching 7 bases. Germline V gene sequence: CDR1 SGHTA, CDR2 FQGNSA. CDR3 length: 15 amino acids. J was trimmed by 5 bases and V by 6 bases; bases with no gene match: 9. CDR3 coding DNA: TGTGCCAGCAGGAGAGGGAGGGCCAGTACCGGGGAGCTGTTTTTT. It codes for CASRRGRASTGELFF.

This chain uses TRBV7-6 with TRBJ1-4; TRBD1 agrees at 8 bases. The CDR3 spans 14 residues. CDR1 and CDR2 (germline): SGHVS, FNYEAQ. Germline trimming cut 5 bases from V and 7 bases from J; bases unmatched to any gene: 6. CDR3 in amino acids: CASSRGQGLEKLFF. The CDR3 DNA reads TGTGCCAGCAGCCGTGGACAGGGCCTTGAAAAACTGTTTTTT.

The rearrangement joins TRBV7-9 to TRBJ1-4, with D possibly being TRBD1 (6 bases). Deletions cut 7 bases from V and 8 bases from J, with 17 bases between. CDR3 length: 14 residues. Germline V gives CDR1 SEHNR, CDR2 FQNEAQ (reference sequence). CDR3 nucleotide sequence: TGTGCCAGCAACCCGGACAGTTCAGTGGAAAAACTGTTTTTT. Translating it yields CASNPDSSVEKLFF.

The chain is built from TRBV11-2 and TRBJ1-1; 8 bases line up with TRBD1. V lost 1 base, J lost 11 bases, and 3 bases stayed unmatched. The CDR3 length is 12 residues. Germline V gives CDR1 SGHAT, CDR2 FQNNGV. Here the CDR3 reads CASSLGQGTAFF. The CDR3 DNA reads as TGTGCCAGCAGCTTAGGACAGGGGACGGCTTTCTTT.

The chain has TRBV10-3 and TRBJ1-2; D is undetermined. Looked up from germline, CDR1 is ENHRY and CDR2 is SYGVKD. The CDR3 consists of 12 residues. V gave up 6 bases and J gave up 6 bases, with 11 bases separating them. DNA for the CDR3: TGTGCCATCAGCCAGACGGCGGATGGCTACACCTTC. It translates to CAISQTADGYTF.

The chain is built from TRBV7-9 and TRBJ2-3, with a weak D call TRBD2 (6 bases). CDR1 is SEHNR, CDR2 FQNEAQ, per germline (reference sequence). The CDR3 has 14 amino acids. The V and J ends lost 5 bases and 4 bases respectively, with 13 bases between them. CDR3 region: CASSPPGSSDTQYF. CDR3 nucleotide sequence: TGTGCCAGCAGCCCTCCCGGGAGCTCAGATACGCAGTATTTT. Supplemented by reference TRBV7-9 and TRBJ2-3, the full variable domain reads DTGVSQNPRHKITKRGQNVTFRCDPISEHNRLYWYRQTLGQGPEFLTYFQNEAQLEKSRLLSDRFSAERPKGSFSTLEIQRTEQGDSAMYLCASSPPGSSDTQYFGPGTRLTVL.

This chain joins TRBV28 and TRBJ2-1; TRBD2 is a possible D gene (6 bases). This CDR3 has 15 residues. Between the trimmed V and J ends, which lost 5 bases and 3 bases, there was a span of 14 bases. Germline CDR1 is MDHEN and CDR2 is SYDVKM. CDR3: CASSGSGPYYNEQFF. For the CDR3, the DNA is TGTGCCAGCAGTGGTAGCGGACCATACTACAATGAGCAGTTCTTC.

This clone appeared a few times. The V call is TRBV7-9, the J call TRBJ1-1; 10 bases line up with TRBD1. Germline V gene data show CDR1 as SEHNR and CDR2 as FQNEAQ (reference sequence). The CDR3 has 14 residues. V trimming: 7 bases; J trimming: 3 bases; junction bases outside the gene matches: 5. The DNA for the CDR3 is TGTGCCAGCATCAGGGACAGGGGTGACACTGAAGCTTTCTTT. Translation: CASIRDRGDTEAFF.

The J gene is TRBJ2-1, the V gene TRBV29-1; weak D call: TRBD1 (6 bases). Germline V gives CDR1 SQVTM, CDR2 ANQGSEA. V lost 5 bases, J lost 2 bases, and 10 bases lay in between. The CDR3 is 13 amino acids. The CDR3: CSVRDTPYNEQFF. The CDR3 DNA is TGCAGCGTTAGGGACACCCCCTACAATGAGCAGTTCTTC.

This clone occurred once. The chain couples TRBV2 to TRBJ2-7, with TRBD2 as a possible D gene (5 bases). Between the trimmed V and J ends, which lost 1 base and 1 base, there was a span of 8 bases. There are 14 residues in the CDR3. CDR1 and CDR2 from the germline V gene are SNHLY and FYNNEI. The CDR3, as DNA: TGTGCCAGCAGTGAAGAAACTAGTTCCTACGAGCAGTACTTC. It yields the protein CASSEETSSYEQYF.

This chain connects TRBV11-2 to TRBJ2-7; 11 bases map to TRBD2. J lost 3 bases, V lost 3 bases, and 4 bases had no gene match. This CDR3 has 15 residues. Per germline, CDR1 SGHAT and CDR2 FQNNGV. The CDR3 loop is CASSFPGTSGYEQYF. Here the CDR3 DNA reads TGTGCCAGCAGCTTCCCCGGGACTAGCGGCTACGAGCAGTACTTC.

The chain has TRBV7-6 and TRBJ2-1, with D possibly being TRBD2 (5 bases). Trimming pared 7 bases from V and 0 bases from J, leaving 13 bases between. The CDR3 contains 15 residues. From germline, CDR1 is SGHVS and CDR2 FNYEAQ. The CDR3 DNA reads TGTGCCAGCACCCCGGAGGCCTACTCCTACAATGAGCAGTTCTTC. It yields the protein CASTPEAYSYNEQFF.

The rearrangement links TRBV28 to TRBJ1-5; weak D call: TRBD1 (5 bases). The CDR3 is made up of 14 amino acids. V was trimmed by 5 bases and J by 6 bases, leaving 14 bases between them. Germline V CDR1 and CDR2: MDHEN, SYDVKM. The CDR3 DNA reads TGTGCCAGCAGTCTACGGGGGGGAGTTCAGCCCCAGCATTTT. The encoded protein is CASSLRGGVQPQHF.

The chain links TRBV3-1 (or the pseudogene TRBV3-2) to TRBJ2-1; 10 bases are shared with TRBD2. After removal of 1 base from V and 4 bases from J, the junction contained 13 bases not matched to a gene. Germline values: CDR1 LGHDT, CDR2 YNNKEL (reference sequence). This CDR3 region has 19 residues. The CDR3 sequence is CASSQALAGEWTVYNEQFF. CDR3 bases: TGTGCCAGCAGCCAAGCGCTAGCGGGAGAATGGACGGTTTACAATGAGCAGTTCTTC.

This rearrangement joins TRBV11-2 to TRBJ1-1; D unresolved. The V gene's germline CDR1 is SGHAT and CDR2 FQNNGV. Between the trimmed V and J ends, which lost 6 bases and 5 bases, there was a span of 16 bases. This CDR3 comprises 14 residues. CDR3: CASRLTAGWTEAFF. As DNA, the CDR3 is TGTGCCAGCAGGCTCACGGCGGGATGGACTGAAGCTTTCTTT.

The J gene is TRBJ1-6, the V gene TRBV7-9; TRBD1 matches 10 bases. Germline V gene lookup returns CDR1 SEHNR and CDR2 FQNEAQ (reference sequence). Trimming took 5 bases from V and 6 from J; bases not matched to a gene: 4. CDR3 size: 15 residues. CDR3 nucleotides: TGTGCCAGCAGCCCGGGACAGGGGAGTAATTCACCCCTCCACTTT. This gives the protein CASSPGQGSNSPLHF.

The count of this clone is one. The chain combines TRBV11-2 with TRBJ1-1, with D unresolved. Germline lookup yields CDR1 SGHAT and CDR2 FQNNGV. The CDR3 is 12 amino acids. With 5 bases removed from V and 5 bases from J, the gap between germline ends came to 9 bases. The CDR3 here is CASSPSQTEAFF. CDR3 nucleotide sequence: TGTGCCAGCAGCCCTAGCCAAACTGAAGCTTTCTTT.

The V call is TRBV6-5, the J call TRBJ1-4; 7 bases line up with TRBD1. Germline lookup yields CDR1 MNHEY and CDR2 SVGAGI. This CDR3 region has 14 residues. V was clipped by 5 bases and J by 14 bases; unmatched bases: 14. This CDR3 is CASSPGTDFVSLFF. CDR3 sequence (DNA): TGTGCCAGCAGTCCCGGGACAGACTTTGTAAGTCTGTTTTTT.

This sequence joins TRBV5-1 and TRBJ2-7; tentatively, D is TRBD1 (5 bases). In germline, CDR1 is SGHRS, CDR2 YFSETQ. V was pared by 4 bases and J by 7 bases, with 15 bases between. The CDR3 spans 13 residues. This CDR3 reads CASSRDSPLEQYF. DNA of the CDR3: TGCGCCAGCAGCAGAGACAGCCCCTTGGAGCAGTACTTC.

V usage is TRBV7-6 and J usage is TRBJ2-2, with 7 bases aligning to TRBD1. From germline, CDR1 is SGHVS and CDR2 FNYEAQ. CDR3 length: 18 amino acids. J gave up 3 bases and V 4 bases, and 14 bases lay outside the gene matches. CDR3 region: CASSWGTDDESDTGELFF. CDR3 DNA sequence: TGTGCCAGCAGCTGGGGGACAGATGATGAGAGTGACACCGGGGAGCTGTTTTTT.

The J gene is TRBJ1-4, the V gene TRBV9, with no clear D. Germline V gene data show CDR1 as SGDLS and CDR2 as YYNGEE. This CDR3 has 14 residues. Trimming cost V 4 bases and J 5 bases, with 12 bases left between them. The CDR3 is CASSTGDKNEKLFF. The DNA of the CDR3 is TGTGCCAGCAGCACTGGCGACAAGAATGAAAAACTGTTTTTT.